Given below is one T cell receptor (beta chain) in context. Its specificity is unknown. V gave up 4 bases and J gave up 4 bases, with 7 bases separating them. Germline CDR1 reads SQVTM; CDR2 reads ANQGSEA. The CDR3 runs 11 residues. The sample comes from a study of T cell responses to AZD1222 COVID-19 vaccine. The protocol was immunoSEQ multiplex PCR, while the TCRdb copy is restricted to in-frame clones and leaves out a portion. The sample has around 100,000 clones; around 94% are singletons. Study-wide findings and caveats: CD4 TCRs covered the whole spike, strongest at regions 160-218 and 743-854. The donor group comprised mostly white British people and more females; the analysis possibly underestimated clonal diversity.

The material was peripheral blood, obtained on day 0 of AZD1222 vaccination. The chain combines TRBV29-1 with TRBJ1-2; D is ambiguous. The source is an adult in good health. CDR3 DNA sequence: TGCAGCGTTGTATGGGGCTATGGCTACACCTTC. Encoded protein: CSVVWGYGYTF. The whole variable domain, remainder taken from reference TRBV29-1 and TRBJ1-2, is SAVISQKPSRDICQRGTSLTIQCQVDSQVTMMFWYRQQPGQSLTLIATANQGSEATYESGFVIDKFPISRPNLTFSTLTVSNMSPEDSSIYLCSVVWGYGYTFGSGTRLTVV.